These 20 T cell receptor beta chains originate from one sample sequenced in a study of blood T cell repertoires in COVID-19. The method was immunoSEQ multiplex PCR; TCRdb's version includes in-frame clones alone and lacks a portion of them. The sample consists of more than 300,000 clones, more than 85% of them appearing once. Input material: PBMCs or T cells enriched from blood (not recorded which). The receptors come from a woman in her thirties who had been exposed to COVID-19.

The V gene is TRBV27, the J gene TRBJ2-3; 7 nucleotides align to TRBD2. V lost 2 bases, J lost 3 bases, and 5 bases stayed unmatched. The CDR3 is made up of 15 amino acids. Germline V gives CDR1 MNHEY, CDR2 SMNVEV (reference sequence). The CDR3 loop is CASSLGAGETDTQYF. CDR3 nucleotides: TGTGCCAGCAGTTTAGGTGCGGGGGAGACAGATACGCAGTATTTT.

The J gene is TRBJ1-2, the V gene TRBV7-3; D might be TRBD1 (6 bases). Germline CDR1 reads SGHTA; CDR2 reads FQGTGA. V lost 3 bases and J lost 5, with 10 bases in between. The CDR3 runs to 13 residues. This chain's CDR3 is CASSFSGAYGYTF. The CDR3 coding sequence is TGTGCCAGCAGCTTCTCAGGGGCTTATGGCTACACCTTC.

The chain has TRBV4-3 and TRBJ1-6; D gene ambiguous. The CDR3 is 13 amino acids. Trimming cost V 4 bases and J 9 bases, with 10 bases left between them. Germline V gene lookup returns CDR1 LGHNA and CDR2 YSLEER. In DNA form, the CDR3 reads TGCGCCAGCAGCCCCGTTTACACTTCACCCCTCCACTTT. Residues: CASSPVYTSPLHF.

V is TRBV19 and J is TRBJ2-7, with D tentatively TRBD2 (6 bases). CDR1 and CDR2 from the germline V gene are LNHDA and SQIVND (reference sequence). Trimming shortened V by 1 base and J by 2 bases, and 12 bases separated the two germline ends. CDR3 size: 15 residues. Written as DNA, the CDR3 is TGTGCCAGTAGTATAGGAGTAGCGGTGACCTACGAGCAGTACTTC. Encoded protein: CASSIGVAVTYEQYF.

The rearrangement uses TRBV4-1 and TRBJ1-1; TRBD1 might be the D (5 bases). The CDR3 totals 13 residues. Germline loops: CDR1 MGHRA, CDR2 YSYEKL. V was trimmed by 1 base and J by 14 bases, leaving 17 bases between them. The CDR3 spells CASSQVGGRVEFF. The CDR3 region has the DNA TGCGCCAGCAGCCAAGTCGGTGGCAGGGTGGAATTCTTT.

The V gene is TRBV6-4, the J gene TRBJ1-2, with 7 bases identical to TRBD1. The CDR3 runs 16 residues. V was clipped by 0 bases and J by 3 bases; unmatched bases: 7. The V gene's germline CDR1 is MRHNA and CDR2 SNTAGT. The DNA of the CDR3 is TGTGCCAGCAGTGACTCAGATCCAGGGACAGACTATGGCTACACCTTC. It yields the protein CASSDSDPGTDYGYTF.

This clone was counted a few times. This chain joins TRBV19 and TRBJ1-5, with TRBD1 as a possible D gene (6 bases). Between the trimmed V and J ends, which lost 6 bases and 6 bases, there was a span of 21 bases. Per germline, CDR1 LNHDA and CDR2 SQIVND (reference sequence). The CDR3 contains 16 residues. CDR3 residues: CASSSEARGGGQPQHF. The CDR3 DNA follows: TGTGCCAGTAGCTCGGAGGCCCGGGGAGGGGGTCAGCCCCAGCATTTT.

The sample holds one count of this clone. The chain employs TRBV4-1 and TRBJ2-1, with TRBD2 as a possible D gene (5 bases). Germline V gives CDR1 MGHRA, CDR2 YSYEKL. This CDR3 is 15 amino acids long. The V end lost 6 bases, the J end lost 6 bases, and 18 bases lay between the germline ends. CDR3 DNA: TGCGCCAGCAGGATAGACCTAGCCGGATCCAATGAGCAGTTCTTC. This translates into CASRIDLAGSNEQFF.

The chain recombines TRBV5-1 with TRBJ1-6; TRBD1 is a possible D gene (6 bases). CDR3 length equals 18 residues. The germline gives CDR1 SGHRS, CDR2 YFSETQ. V shed 5 bases and J shed 0 bases, with 18 bases lying between them. CDR3 sequence: CASRAGTLLSSYNSPLHF. In nucleotides, the CDR3 is TGCGCCAGCAGGGCCGGGACACTTTTAAGCTCCTATAATTCACCCCTCCACTTT.

J is TRBJ1-2 and V is TRBV6-5; tentatively, D is TRBD1 (6 bases). The germline V gene has CDR1 MNHEY and CDR2 SVGAGI. The CDR3 covers 12 residues. The ends were cut back, 5 bases at V and 6 bases at J, with 10 bases in the middle. The CDR3 loop is CASSKRQDGYTF. Here the CDR3 DNA reads TGTGCCAGCAGTAAGAGACAGGATGGCTACACCTTC.

This chain links TRBV5-6 with TRBJ1-2; 8 nucleotides match TRBD1. The CDR3 covers 15 residues. In germline, CDR1 is SGHDT, CDR2 YYEEEE. V lost 3 bases to trimming and J lost 6 bases; unmatched junction nucleotides: 10. This CDR3 reads CASSSLTGVGHGYTF. The CDR3 DNA reads TGTGCCAGCAGCTCATTGACAGGGGTAGGCCATGGCTACACCTTC.

This clone was seen only once. The rearrangement uses TRBV24-1 and TRBJ1-5, with a possible D match to TRBD1 (5 bases). The ends were cut back, 3 bases at V and 0 bases at J, with 20 bases in the middle. The CDR3 has 19 amino acids. Germline lookup yields CDR1 KGHDR and CDR2 SFDVKD. As DNA, the CDR3 is TGTGCCACCAGTGATACCTCGGGGGTCGTCTACTATAGCAATCAGCCCCAGCATTTT. This gives the protein CATSDTSGVVYYSNQPQHF.

The V and J genes are TRBV9 and TRBJ2-5; 9 nucleotides agree with TRBD2. Germline CDR1 is SGDLS and CDR2 is YYNGEE. Germline trimming cut 4 bases from V and 5 bases from J; bases unmatched to any gene: 12. CDR3 length equals 16 residues. CDR3 protein: CASSQSPGLAVETQYF. Written as DNA, the CDR3 is TGTGCCAGCAGCCAAAGTCCGGGACTAGCCGTGGAGACCCAGTACTTC.

This clone appeared a few times. V is TRBV5-1 and J is TRBJ2-2; D ambiguous. Trimming took 0 bases from V and 5 from J, leaving 5 bases between them. Germline values: CDR1 SGHRS, CDR2 YFSETQ. The CDR3 length is 13 residues. The CDR3: CASSLGTTGELFF. Here the CDR3 DNA reads TGCGCCAGCAGCTTGGGTACAACCGGGGAGCTGTTTTTT.

This chain links TRBV9 with TRBJ1-2; possible D gene TRBD1, 5 bases. Trimming pared 3 bases from V and 3 bases from J, leaving 21 bases between. From germline, CDR1 is SGDLS and CDR2 YYNGEE. This CDR3 has 17 residues. CDR3 residues: CASSALMEGPRYYGYTF. The CDR3 DNA follows: TGTGCCAGCAGCGCCCTGATGGAGGGGCCAAGGTACTATGGCTACACCTTC.

The CDR3 sequence: CASSIWGQSTDTQYF. CDR3 nucleotide sequence: TGTGCCAGTAGTATTTGGGGACAAAGCACAGATACGCAGTATTTT. The chain combines TRBV19 with TRBJ2-3, with TRBD1 as a possible D gene (6 bases). V dropped 3 bases and J dropped 0 bases, with 10 bases sitting between them. CDR3 length: 15 amino acids. Germline V gene data show CDR1 as LNHDA and CDR2 as SQIVND (reference sequence).

The V and J genes are TRBV9 and TRBJ1-2; the match to TRBD1 covers 7 bases. Germline V CDR1 and CDR2: SGDLS, YYNGEE. CDR3 length equals 14 residues. The junction had 9 bases not matched to a gene; V was cut back by 4 bases and J by 6 bases. DNA of the CDR3: TGTGCCAGCAGCCGCATAATAACAGGGGATGGCTACACCTTC. Protein product: CASSRIITGDGYTF. The whole variable domain, filled in from reference TRBV9 and TRBJ1-2, reads DSGVTQTPKHLITATGQRVTLRCSPRSGDLSVYWYQQSLDQGLQFLIQYYNGEERAKGNILERFSAQQFPDLHSELNLSSLELGDSALYFCASSRIITGDGYTFGSGTRLTVV.

This chain uses TRBV19 with TRBJ1-3, with D maybe TRBD1 (6 bases). The V and J ends lost 5 bases and 5 bases respectively, with 16 bases between them. The CDR3 length is 15 residues. CDR1 is LNHDA and CDR2 is SQIVND in the germline V gene (reference sequence). The CDR3 here is CASSGHRDKRNTIYF. DNA for the CDR3: TGTGCCAGTAGTGGGCACAGGGATAAGCGAAACACCATATATTTT.

This clone was recorded a few times. V is TRBV5-1 and J is TRBJ2-6; no definite D call. Trimming removed 2 bases at V and 1 base at J, with 4 bases between. The germline V gene has CDR1 SGHRS and CDR2 YFSETQ. This CDR3 has 14 residues. The CDR3 DNA reads TGCGCCAGCAGCTTTCAGTCTGGGGCCAACGTCCTGACTTTC. Protein product: CASSFQSGANVLTF.

The V call is TRBV9, the J call TRBJ1-2, with 7 bases matching TRBD1. Germline CDR1 reads SGDLS; CDR2 reads YYNGEE. Trimming took 5 bases from V and 6 from J; bases not matched to a gene: 10. This CDR3 is 14 amino acids long. CDR3 sequence: CASRGGRLIDGYTF. The CDR3 region has the DNA TGTGCCAGCAGAGGGGGCAGGCTAATCGATGGCTACACCTTC.